This T cell receptor (beta chain) was obtained from a study of regulatory T cells in long-lasting Graves disease. The sample's time point: newly diagnosed GD, antithyroid drugs for less than 3 months. Following extraction of RNA from PBMCs, that RNA was used to make the TCR library. This clonotype was counted many times. Arm-PCR of CDR3 regions and iRepertoire HTBI primers were the basis on which TCR beta libraries were built. In TCRdb, the multiplex PCR reads were re-called with MiXCR into one record per CDR3 protein. The table has 680,000 or so distinct CDR3 sequences, approximately 15% seen once. Germline-derived CDR1 and CDR2 are SGHTA and FQGNSA. CDR3 length: 14 residues. With 1 base clipped from V and 5 bases from J, the junction kept 5 bases outside the gene matches. These same records also appear under a second study, on T cells in Graves' hyperthyroidism and ophthalmopathy. From that paper: Clinical symptoms, serum thyroxine, TRAb, thyroid ultrasound and orbital computed tomography informed diagnoses.

The sample in question was peripheral blood mononuclear cells (PBMCs), obtained at new diagnosis, from a patient treated with antithyroid drugs. This clonotype originated in a woman aged 25 to 45 with Graves disease. This rearrangement joins TRBV7-2 to TRBJ2-7; 7 positions agree with TRBD1. As DNA, the CDR3 is TGTGCCAGCAGCTTAGAAAACAGGGGCCACGAGCAGTACTTC. Its translation is CASSLENRGHEQYF.